Following are 7 T cell receptor beta chains from one sample sequenced in a study of T cell responses to AZD1222 COVID-19 vaccine. The protocol was immunoSEQ multiplex PCR, while the TCRdb copy is restricted to in-frame clones and leaves out a portion. The top ten clones hold about a tenth of a sample with around 87,000 clones, around 86% of them seen once. The sequencing here drew on peripheral blood, taken on day 0 of AZD1222 vaccination. These receptors were taken from an adult in good health.

The chain carries TRBV7-2 and TRBJ2-7; TRBD2 agrees at 11 bases. The CDR3 totals 14 residues. V gave up 2 bases and J gave up 7 bases; unmatched junction bases: 4. Germline V lookup: CDR1 SGHTA, CDR2 FQGNSA. The CDR3 bases are TGTGCCAGCAGCTTAACTAGCGGGAGAGTTGAGCAGTACTTC. The encoded protein is CASSLTSGRVEQYF.

CDR3 sequence reads: CASNAGTGNEKLFF. The CDR3 nucleotides read TGTGCCAGTAATGCCGGGACAGGGAATGAAAAACTGTTTTTT. The chain links TRBV19 to TRBJ1-4, with 9 nucleotides matching TRBD1. Germline CDR1 reads LNHDA; CDR2 reads SQIVND (reference sequence). V shed 7 bases, J shed 5 bases, and the junction held 5 bases outside the gene matches. The CDR3 covers 14 residues.

The chain uses TRBV10-3 and TRBJ2-7; tentative D call: TRBD1 (5 bases). V was cut by 10 bases and J by 3 bases, with 16 bases left in between. The CDR3 length is 13 residues. Germline loops: CDR1 ENHRY, CDR2 SYGVKD. The CDR3 bases are TGTGCCACCTCTCTCAGGGTTGGCTACGAGCAGTACTTC. Translation gives CATSLRVGYEQYF.

This clone was observed a few times. This chain links TRBV7-8 with TRBJ1-1, with no clear D. Looked up from germline, CDR1 is SGHVS and CDR2 is FQNEAQ. Trimming stripped 1 base from V and 5 bases from J, with 14 bases between. The CDR3 is 15 residues long. CDR3 protein: CASSLGSAGGTEAFF. CDR3 bases: TGTGCCAGCAGCTTAGGGTCGGCCGGAGGGACTGAAGCTTTCTTT. The full variable domain, rest sourced from reference TRBV7-8 and TRBJ1-1, is GAGVSQSPRYKVAKRGQDVALRCDPISGHVSLFWYQQALGQGPEFLTYFQNEAQLDKSGLPSDRFFAERPEGSVSTLKIQRTQQEDSAVYLCASSLGSAGGTEAFFGQGTRLTVV.

This clone has only a few counts. This chain connects TRBV29-1 to TRBJ1-5; D possibly corresponds to TRBD1 (5 bases). This CDR3 spans 17 amino acids. Germline V CDR1 and CDR2: SQVTM, ANQGSEA. V gave up 1 base and J gave up 1 base, with 17 bases separating them. For the CDR3, the DNA is TGCAGCGTTGAAGCGGGGCTCAAGGAAGCCAGCAATCAGCCCCAGCATTTT. This encodes CSVEAGLKEASNQPQHF.

The genes are TRBV14 and TRBJ2-1; 7 nucleotides line up with TRBD2. Germline trimming cut 1 base from V and 5 bases from J; bases unmatched to any gene: 14. This CDR3 has 18 residues. Germline CDR1 and CDR2: SGHDN and FVKESK. The CDR3 coding sequence is TGTGCCAGCAGCCAAGTCCCTGCCTGGAGCGGGATTAACAATGAGCAGTTCTTC. Translating gives CASSQVPAWSGINNEQFF.

This chain connects TRBV19 to TRBJ1-1, with a tentative D call TRBD1 (5 bases). Germline loops: CDR1 LNHDA, CDR2 SQIVND (reference sequence). V was pared by 6 bases and J by 4 bases, with 12 bases between. CDR3 length: 13 amino acids. CDR3: CASRVRVGTEAFF. The DNA of the CDR3 is TGTGCCAGTAGAGTCAGGGTTGGCACTGAAGCTTTCTTT.